These 9 T cell receptor beta chains share one sample of origin, sequenced in a study of blood T cell repertoires in COVID-19. The data were produced by immunoSEQ multiplex PCR, yet TCRdb's version contains in-frame clones alone and is incomplete. The table records roughly 51,000 clones, 75% to 95% of them present only once. Sample: peripheral blood. Receptors originate from a man aged 65-85 years with acute or convalescent COVID-19.

This chain links TRBV19 with TRBJ1-5; 10 bases fit TRBD1. The CDR3 spans 15 residues. Germline V gene lookup returns CDR1 LNHDA and CDR2 SQIVND (reference sequence). Germline trimming cut 7 bases from V and 5 bases from J; bases unmatched to any gene: 8. The CDR3 bases are TGTGCCAGTACCGCCGGGACAGGGGTCTATCAGCCCCAGCATTTT. It encodes CASTAGTGVYQPQHF.

The chain has TRBV5-4 and TRBJ1-1; perhaps TRBD1 as D (5 bases). CDR1 and CDR2 (germline): SGHNT, YYREEE (reference sequence). V lost 9 bases to trimming and J lost 6 bases, with 30 bases between them. This CDR3 spans 17 amino acids. The CDR3 nucleotides read TGTGCCATGAGGGGCGGGACCCAGAGGTGGCAAAGCGCTGAAGCTTTCTTT. This translates into CAMRGGTQRWQSAEAFF.

V is TRBV11-3 and J is TRBJ2-1, with TRBD2 matching 9 bases. CDR3 length: 16 amino acids. V shed 0 bases, J shed 9 bases, and the junction held 9 bases outside the gene matches. Germline V lookup: CDR1 SGHNT, CDR2 YENEEA. CDR3 protein: CASSLDGGGAVGEQFF. In DNA, the CDR3 is TGTGCCAGCAGCTTAGACGGCGGGGGGGCCGTCGGTGAGCAGTTCTTC. Filled out from reference TRBV11-3 and TRBJ2-1, the complete variable domain reads EAGVVQSPRYKIIEKKQPVAFWCNPISGHNTLYWYLQNLGQGPELLIRYENEEAVDDSQLPKDRFSAERLKGVDSTLKIQPAELGDSAVYLCASSLDGGGAVGEQFFGPGTRLTVL.

This chain joins TRBV19 and TRBJ2-7, with 8 nucleotides matching TRBD1. The ends lost 4 bases at V and 6 bases at J; junction bases unmatched: 11. Germline V gene sequence: CDR1 LNHDA, CDR2 SQIVND (reference sequence). The length of the CDR3 is 15 residues. The CDR3 protein is CASSTGQGRGSEQYF. CDR3 nucleotides: TGTGCCAGTAGTACCGGACAGGGCCGGGGTTCCGAGCAGTACTTC.

This clone has only one observation. The chain recombines TRBV27 with TRBJ1-5, with D possibly being TRBD1 (5 bases). This CDR3 contains 15 residues. The germline gives CDR1 MNHEY, CDR2 SMNVEV (reference sequence). V was trimmed by 4 bases and J by 3 bases, leaving 13 bases between them. The CDR3 loop is CASSWGRGSNQPQHF. The CDR3 nucleotides read TGTGCCAGCAGTTGGGGAAGGGGCTCCAATCAGCCCCAGCATTTT.

For this clone: Distinct nucleotide sequences in the sample also encode this CDR3. V gene TRBV7-8 combines with J gene TRBJ1-5; D possibly corresponds to TRBD1 (6 bases). V shed 1 base and J shed 4 bases, with 11 bases lying between them. The CDR3 spans 15 residues. Germline-derived CDR1 and CDR2 are SGHVS and FQNEAQ. This CDR3 is CASSLGGQPNQPQHF. CDR3 bases: TGTGCCAGCAGCTTAGGTGGACAGCCGAATCAGCCCCAGCATTTT.

The chain uses TRBV7-9 and TRBJ2-7; TRBD1 is a possible D gene (6 bases). Germline CDR1 SEHNR, CDR2 FQNEAQ (reference sequence). The CDR3 is 13 residues long. V was trimmed by 5 bases and J by 2 bases, leaving 10 bases between them. The CDR3 region has the DNA TGTGCCAGCAGCCCCAGGGGTCCCTACGAGCAGTACTTC. This gives the protein CASSPRGPYEQYF.

CDR3 in amino acids: CASSEFYGYTF. The CDR3 DNA reads as TGTGCCAGTAGTGAGTTCTATGGCTACACCTTC. The rearrangement joins TRBV19 to TRBJ1-2; no definite D call. V lost 5 bases and J 4 bases, leaving 5 bases between the germline ends. The CDR3 sequence is 11 residues long. The V gene's germline CDR1 is LNHDA and CDR2 SQIVND (reference sequence).

The J gene is TRBJ2-1, the V gene TRBV19, with D possibly TRBD2 on 5 matching bases. Trimming took 8 bases from V and 4 from J, leaving 18 bases between them. The CDR3 length is 15 residues. CDR1 and CDR2 (germline): LNHDA, SQIVND (reference sequence). The CDR3 DNA follows: TGTGCCAGTCGTGAGTCAGGATCGGGGTACAATGAGCAGTTCTTC. The encoded protein is CASRESGSGYNEQFF.